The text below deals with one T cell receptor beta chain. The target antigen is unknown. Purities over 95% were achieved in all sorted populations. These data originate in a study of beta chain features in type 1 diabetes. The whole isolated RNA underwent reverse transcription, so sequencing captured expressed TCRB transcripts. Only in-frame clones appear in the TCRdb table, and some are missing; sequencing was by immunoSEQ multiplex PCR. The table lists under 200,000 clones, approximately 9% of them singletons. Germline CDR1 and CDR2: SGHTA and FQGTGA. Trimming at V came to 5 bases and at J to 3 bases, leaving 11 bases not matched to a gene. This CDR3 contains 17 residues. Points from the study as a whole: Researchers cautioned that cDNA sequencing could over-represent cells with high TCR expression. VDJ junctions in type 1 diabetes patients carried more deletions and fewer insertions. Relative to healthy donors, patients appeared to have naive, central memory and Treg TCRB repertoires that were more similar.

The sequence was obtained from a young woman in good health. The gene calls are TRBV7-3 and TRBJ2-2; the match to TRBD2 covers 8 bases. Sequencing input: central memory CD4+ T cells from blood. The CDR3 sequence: CASSPQSGGGYTGELFF. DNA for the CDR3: TGTGCCAGCAGCCCCCAATCTGGCGGGGGGTACACCGGGGAGCTGTTTTTT. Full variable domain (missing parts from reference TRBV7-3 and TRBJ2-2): GAGVSQTPSNKVTEKGKYVELRCDPISGHTALYWYRQSLGQGPEFLIYFQGTGAADDSGLPNDRFFAVRPEGSVSTLKIQRTERGDSAVYLCASSPQSGGGYTGELFFGEGSRLTVL.